This T cell receptor beta chain was sequenced in a study of blood T cell repertoires in COVID-19. For the study at large: Italy, Spain and the United States were the sources of the convalescent and acute COVID-19 samples.

Authors' processing steps: Reference gene primer amplification gave estimated nucleated cell counts. Here immunoSEQ multiplex PCR was the method, and the copy in TCRdb shows in-frame clones only, minus some. The D gene and trimming were derived from the DNA, and the V and J assignments and clone size from that table. Among under 200,000 clones, more than 70% were seen once, and the ten largest hold about 8.1%. Those who participated ranged in age from roughly 18 to 100 years and resided in about two dozen US areas. Looked up from germline, CDR1 is SGHRS and CDR2 is YFSETQ. The CDR3 extends over 13 amino acids. V trimming: 4 bases; J trimming: 8 bases; junction bases outside the gene matches: 3.

The V call is TRBV5-1, the J call TRBJ1-4, with 9 bases matching TRBD1. Sequencing used PBMCs or T cells enriched from blood (not recorded which). The receptor comes from a woman under 30 who had recovered from COVID-19. The CDR3 spells CASSGTGGEKLFF. CDR3 nucleotide sequence: TGCGCCAGCAGCGGAACAGGGGGCGAAAAACTGTTTTTT.